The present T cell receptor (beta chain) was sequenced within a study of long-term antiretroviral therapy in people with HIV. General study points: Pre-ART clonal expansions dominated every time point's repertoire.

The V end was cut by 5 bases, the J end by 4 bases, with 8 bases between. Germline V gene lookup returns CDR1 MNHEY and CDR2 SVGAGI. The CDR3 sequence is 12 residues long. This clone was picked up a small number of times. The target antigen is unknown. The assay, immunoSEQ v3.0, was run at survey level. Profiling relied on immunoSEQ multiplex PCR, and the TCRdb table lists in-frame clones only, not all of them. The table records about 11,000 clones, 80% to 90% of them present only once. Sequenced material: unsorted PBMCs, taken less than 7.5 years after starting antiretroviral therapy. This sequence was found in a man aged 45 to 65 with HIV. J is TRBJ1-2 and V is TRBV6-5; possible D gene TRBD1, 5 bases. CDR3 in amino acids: CASSSDSYGYTF. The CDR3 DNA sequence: TGTGCCAGCAGTAGCGACAGCTATGGCTACACCTTC.